A single sample gave rise to the 17 T cell receptor beta chains below, sequenced in a study of cytomegalovirus exposure and HLA in healthy donors. This PCR relied on a set of 60 Vbeta primers and 13 Jbeta primers. Sequenced by immunoSEQ multiplex PCR; TCRdb stores in-frame clones only, minus some. The sample carries about 94,000 clones, over 65% recorded once. The sample was PBMCs. Receptors originate from a human donor in good health.

The J gene is TRBJ1-1, the V gene TRBV4-1; tentative D call: TRBD1 (6 bases). V dropped 3 bases and J dropped 6 bases, with 23 bases sitting between them. The germline V gene encodes CDR1 MGHRA and CDR2 YSYEKL. The CDR3 contains 17 residues. The CDR3 loop reads CASSHPRARGGYAEAFF. The CDR3 DNA sequence: TGCGCCAGCAGCCACCCCCGGGCCCGAGGGGGTTATGCTGAAGCTTTCTTT.

The chain combines TRBV5-4 with TRBJ2-3, with TRBD1 matching 8 bases. The CDR3 length is 15 residues. CDR1 and CDR2 from the germline V gene are SGHNT and YYREEE (reference sequence). After removal of 4 bases from V and 4 bases from J, the junction contained 8 bases not matched to a gene. The CDR3 DNA sequence: TGTGCCAGCAGCGTTGGACAGGGTTCGCCAGATACGCAGTATTTT. As protein: CASSVGQGSPDTQYF. Combining the CDR3 with reference TRBV5-4 and TRBJ2-3 gives the whole variable domain ETGVTQSPTHLIKTRGQQVTLRCSSQSGHNTVSWYQQALGQGPQFIFQYYREEENGRGNFPPRFSGLQFPNYSSELNVNALELDDSALYLCASSVGQGSPDTQYFGPGTRLTVL.

The J gene is TRBJ1-2, the V gene TRBV28; maybe TRBD1 (5 bases). This CDR3 comprises 13 residues. V was clipped by 2 bases and J by 4 bases, with 8 bases between them. The V gene's germline CDR1 is MDHEN and CDR2 SYDVKM. The CDR3 spells CASSLVGAYGYTF. CDR3 DNA sequence: TGTGCCAGCAGTTTAGTAGGGGCCTATGGCTACACCTTC.

Worth noting for this clone: Because the CDR3 is missing its conserved closing phenylalanine or tryptophan, this is likely a read error. CDR3 nucleotide sequence: TGTGCCAGCAGTGAATCAGGACAGGACTTCTATGGCTACACCCTC. It encodes CASSESGQDFYGYTL. V usage is TRBV6-1 and J usage is TRBJ1-2, with 7 bases fitting TRBD1. With 2 bases clipped from V and 4 bases from J, the junction kept 7 bases outside the gene matches. CDR3 length equals 15 residues. Germline CDR1 is MNHNS and CDR2 is SASEGT.

The rearrangement joins TRBV11-2 to TRBJ1-3; 9 nucleotides agree with TRBD1. The V gene's germline CDR1 is SGHAT and CDR2 FQNNGV. Trimming cost V 10 bases and J 4 bases; bases outside gene matches: 8. This CDR3 is 14 amino acids long. This CDR3 reads CANRGTGRGNTIYF. In nucleotides, the CDR3 is TGTGCCAACCGCGGGACAGGGAGAGGAAACACCATATATTTT.

V gene TRBV5-6 combines with J gene TRBJ2-2; 8 nucleotides match TRBD2. The V gene's germline CDR1 is SGHDT and CDR2 YYEEEE. V lost 2 bases to trimming and J lost 2 bases; unmatched junction nucleotides: 2. This CDR3 has 15 residues. Written as DNA, the CDR3 is TGTGCCAGCAGCTTCGGGGGGGTTAACACCGGGGAGCTGTTTTTT. This sequence encodes CASSFGGVNTGELFF.

V is TRBV6-5 and J is TRBJ2-5; D might be TRBD2 (6 bases). Germline CDR1 MNHEY, CDR2 SVGAGI. Between the trimmed V and J ends, which lost 5 bases and 0 bases, there was a span of 7 bases. The length of the CDR3 is 13 residues. The CDR3 bases are TGTGCCAGCAGTCGGGGGAACCAAGAGACCCAGTACTTC. This codes for CASSRGNQETQYF.

The J gene is TRBJ2-3, the V gene TRBV21-1; the table's D call, TRBD2, was not checked against the DNA. TRBV21-1 is a pseudogene locus. This CDR3 has 18 amino acids. CDR3: CASSKALLRAGGTDTQYF. In DNA, the CDR3 is TGTGCCAGCAGCAAAGCGCTCTTGAGGGCAGGTGGCACAGATACGCAGTATTTT.

The rearrangement uses TRBV28 and TRBJ2-7; the match to TRBD2 covers 7 bases. Trimming cost V 7 bases and J 1 base; bases outside gene matches: 7. CDR1 and CDR2 (germline): MDHEN, SYDVKM. This CDR3 has 14 residues. The DNA of the CDR3 is TGTGCCAGCACCCCCGGGGGAGGGTCCTACGAGCAGTACTTC. Translation: CASTPGGGSYEQYF.

The genes are TRBV28 and TRBJ2-1, with TRBD1 as a possible D gene (6 bases). The length of the CDR3 is 15 residues. V shed 4 bases and J shed 3 bases, with 13 bases lying between them. The germline CDR1 and CDR2 sequences are MDHEN and SYDVKM. The CDR3 DNA reads TGTGCCAGCAGTTACCTTGAACAGGGCTACAATGAGCAGTTCTTC. It yields the protein CASSYLEQGYNEQFF.

The chain combines TRBV7-9 with TRBJ1-4, with 7 nucleotides matching TRBD1. The CDR3 extends over 15 amino acids. Trimming at V came to 0 bases and at J to 5 bases, leaving 3 bases not matched to a gene. Germline V gives CDR1 SEHNR, CDR2 FQNEAQ (reference sequence). The CDR3 region is CASSLAAGGNEKLFF. The DNA of the CDR3 is TGTGCCAGCAGCTTAGCCGCAGGGGGGAATGAAAAACTGTTTTTT.

This chain connects TRBV6-1 to TRBJ1-1; D remains ambiguous. CDR1 and CDR2 (germline): MNHNS, SASEGT. V lost 3 bases and J lost 11, with 22 bases in between. The CDR3 is 15 amino acids. CDR3 sequence reads: CASSDPGGRERRAFF. DNA for the CDR3: TGTGCCAGCAGTGATCCCGGTGGGAGGGAAAGGAGGGCTTTCTTT.

The DNA for the CDR3 is TGTGCCAGCAGCCCTCCTCTTGGGGAGCTGTTTTTT. Protein product: CASSPPLGELFF. This chain connects TRBV6-5 to TRBJ2-2, with D hard to call. V lost 6 bases to trimming and J lost 8 bases, with 10 bases between them. The germline CDR1 and CDR2 sequences are MNHEY and SVGAGI. The CDR3 is 12 residues long.

The chain is built from TRBV27 and TRBJ1-1; D gene uncertain. V lost 2 bases and J lost 0, with 10 bases in between. Germline V lookup: CDR1 MNHEY, CDR2 SMNVEV (reference sequence). The CDR3 contains 15 residues. The CDR3 region has the DNA TGTGCCAGCAGTTTAAGCGGACCCATGAACACTGAAGCTTTCTTT. Translating gives CASSLSGPMNTEAFF.

This clone has just a few counts. The rearrangement links TRBV9 to TRBJ1-3, with 7 nucleotides matching TRBD1. V was clipped by 2 bases and J by 0 bases; unmatched bases: 5. The CDR3 runs 16 residues. Germline-derived CDR1 and CDR2 are SGDLS and YYNGEE. The CDR3 DNA sequence: TGTGCCAGCAGCGTTGGGACAGCGCGCTCTGGAAACACCATATATTTT. Its protein is CASSVGTARSGNTIYF.

The chain employs TRBV6-5 and TRBJ1-1; 11 nucleotides line up with TRBD1. Trimming cost V 6 bases and J 5 bases; bases outside gene matches: 5. In germline, CDR1 is MNHEY, CDR2 SVGAGI. The CDR3 is made up of 14 amino acids. The CDR3 loop is CASSQDRGRTEAFF. The CDR3, as DNA: TGTGCCAGCAGCCAGGACAGGGGGCGAACTGAAGCTTTCTTT.

The CDR3 nucleotides read TGTGCCAGCAGCTTAGGGACTAGCGGGAGTAGGGAGACCCAGTACTTC. Protein: CASSLGTSGSRETQYF. This sequence joins TRBV11-2 and TRBJ2-5; 13 bases are shared with TRBD2. Germline V gene lookup returns CDR1 SGHAT and CDR2 FQNNGV. The CDR3 is made up of 16 amino acids. Germline trimming cut 1 base from V and 5 bases from J; bases unmatched to any gene: 4.